The sequence of this T cell receptor (beta chain) was determined in a study of Tregs in tolerant kidney transplant recipients (dated by TCRdb to about 2019). Notes on the research overall: The study applied TCRbeta sequencing to find donor-specific regulatory T cells before combined kidney and bone marrow transplantation and then followed those same cells after transplant. In a few healthy controls, several methods of expanding Tregs specific for an allogeneic donor were compared by TCRbeta repertoire sequencing. What the work shows at the level of the full study, not this receptor alone: Biological reproducibility was not directly assessed, although technical replication error appeared to be minimal. Expanding Tregs with activated donor B cells appeared to identify the most biologically relevant and donor-specific TCRbeta repertoire. The study was limited by small patient numbers, and the findings need validation in larger populations and under other immunosuppression protocols.

Unstimulated Tregs (CD4+CD25+CD127-), CD4+ non-Tregs (CD4+CD25-), CD4 and CD8 cells were FACS-sorted from thawed PBMCs. Blood from healthy controls was obtained either as purchased buffy coats or from healthy volunteers. Healthy control blood was separated into PBMCs by Ficoll density gradient and cryopreserved, and patient PBMCs were collected both before and after transplant. There are 17 amino acids in the CDR3, from cysteine to phenylalanine inclusive. The kept DNA is CDR3 alone, 51 bases in frame from the first base. From V the trimming removes 6 bases and from J it removes 5 bases, while the gene matches leave 9 bases of the junction unaccounted for. From the germline V gene, CDR1 is WSHSY and CDR2 is SAAADI. Concerning this clone itself: No cognate antigen has been identified for it. No much larger clone exists at a distance of one base, and base qualities are not known.

For TCRbeta CDR3 sequencing, genomic DNA was extracted from sorted cells using the QIAGEN DNeasy Blood and Tissue Kit. Through immunoSEQ, high-throughput TCRbeta CDR3 sequencing was done commercially, including PCR amplification with internal controls and bias correction. For the original study's pipeline: Unique productive TCRbeta sequences were defined by CDR3 nucleotide sequence when primers matched and otherwise by CDR3 amino acid sequence together with Vbeta and Jbeta genes. Sorting error was corrected by removing sequences shared between sorted populations at a frequency ratio of 2:1 or less, and the remaining shared sequences were assigned to the higher population. Sequences were defined as donor-reactive when expanded at least 5-fold in CFSE-low cells versus unstimulated cells and present at a frequency of at least 0.01% in CFSE-low cells. Repertoire divergence was quantified by Jensen-Shannon divergence calculated from the top 100 TCRbeta sequences ranked by frequency. For any sample with multiple sequencing runs, sorting error was corrected in each run separately before the runs were pooled. TCRdb mirrors the immuneACCESS table, restricted to in-frame sequences. Some clones are absent from its copies; in checked studies, under half trace to an unresolved V gene, and the reason for the others is unknown. V and J calls and clone size follow that table, whereas D and trimming were derived from the DNA. The sample contains some 110,000 clones, roughly 92% of them found a single time. Less than 0.7% of the sample belongs to the ten largest clones.

Here the chain combines TRBV10-2 and TRBJ2-3, with 15 bases in between that match TRBD2. The sequenced sample consisted of CD4+ T cells from blood. This receptor was obtained from a human donor in good health. CDR3 reads: CASRGLAGGSLGDTQYF. At the DNA level, the sequence is TGCGCCAGCAGGGGACTAGCGGGGGGCTCCCTGGGAGATACGCAGTATTTT.